Listed below are T cell receptor beta chains from one sample, sequenced in a study of blood T cells in healthy people across ages. TCRdb ran MiXCR on the 5' RACE reads and lists one entry per CDR3 protein. Among roughly 1.9 million distinct CDR3 sequences listed, about two fifths were seen once. The sample consisted of blood. These receptors originate from a human donor in good health. CDR3s include the opening cysteine and the closing phenylalanine or tryptophan. D genes are given only for firm matches. Rows give clone size only sometimes, using once, few, many, or a class for an expanded clone.

v_gene: TRBV20-1
abundance: .
j_gene: TRBJ2-1
d_gene: TRBD2
CDR3nt: TGCAGTGCTAGACTAGCGGACAATGAGCAGTTCTTC
CDR3aa: CSARLADNEQFF

v_gene: TRBV11-2
abundance: .
j_gene: TRBJ2-5
d_gene: .
CDR3nt: TGTGCCAGCAGCTTAGTGGAGGGCAGGTCCCCCCGAGAGACCCAGTACTTC
CDR3aa: CASSLVEGRSPRETQYF

v_gene: TRBV4-3
abundance: .
j_gene: TRBJ2-3
d_gene: .
CDR3nt: TGCGCCAGCAGCCAAGAGGAAGGCACGTTTACGCAGTATTTT
CDR3aa: CASSQEEGTFTQYF

v_gene: TRBV20-1
abundance: few
j_gene: TRBJ2-5
d_gene: .
CDR3nt: TGCAGTGCTATAAGTAGCCAAGAGACCCAGTACTTC
CDR3aa: CSAISSQETQYF

v_gene: TRBV7-2
abundance: few
j_gene: TRBJ2-7
d_gene: TRBD1
CDR3nt: TGTGCCAGCAGCTTAGACAGGGGGATCCTGGACGAGCAGTACTTC
CDR3aa: CASSLDRGILDEQYF

v_gene: TRBV7-6
abundance: few
j_gene: TRBJ2-1
d_gene: TRBD1
CDR3nt: TGTGCCAGCAGCTTCGAGGACAGGGGGCCCTACAATGAGCAGTTCTTC
CDR3aa: CASSFEDRGPYNEQFF

v_gene: TRBV12-3/TRBV12-4
abundance: .
j_gene: TRBJ1-5
d_gene: .
CDR3nt: TGTGCCAGCAGTTACACGGAACAGCCCCAGCATTTT
CDR3aa: CASSYTEQPQHF

v_gene: TRBV5-6
abundance: .
j_gene: TRBJ1-1
d_gene: .
CDR3nt: TGTGCCAGCAGCCCGGGCGTCGGGTGGGGTGACACTGAAGCTTTCTTT
CDR3aa: CASSPGVGWGDTEAFF

v_gene: TRBV10-3
abundance: .
j_gene: TRBJ1-2
d_gene: .
CDR3nt: TGTGCCATCACCCGGGAACCAACGGGCTATGGCTACACCTTC
CDR3aa: CAITREPTGYGYTF

v_gene: TRBV11-2
abundance: once
j_gene: TRBJ2-4
d_gene: .
CDR3nt: TGTGCCAGCAGCTTAGCCCCAACTAGCTACAATGAGCAGTACTTC
CDR3aa: CASSLAPTSYNEQYF

v_gene: TRBV20-1
abundance: .
j_gene: TRBJ2-3
d_gene: .
CDR3nt: TGCAGTGCTAGTACGATGGTTGCGCAGTATTTT
CDR3aa: CSASTMVAQYF

v_gene: TRBV7-8
abundance: .
j_gene: TRBJ1-2
d_gene: .
CDR3nt: TGTGCCAGCAGCCCCGGCAGCCCCTATGGCTACACCTTC
CDR3aa: CASSPGSPYGYTF

v_gene: TRBV20-1
abundance: .
j_gene: TRBJ2-5
d_gene: .
CDR3nt: TGCAGTGGGAAGGGGGGGGGACAAGAGACCCAGTACTTC
CDR3aa: CSGKGGGQETQYF

v_gene: TRBV9
abundance: .
j_gene: TRBJ2-3
d_gene: .
CDR3nt: TGTGCCAGCAGCGTCGAGACTTTTACAGATACGCAGTATTTT
CDR3aa: CASSVETFTDTQYF

v_gene: TRBV6-4
abundance: few
j_gene: TRBJ2-7
d_gene: .
CDR3nt: TGTGCCGGGCAGGAACGGTCATCCTACGAGCAGTACTTC
CDR3aa: CAGQERSSYEQYF

v_gene: TRBV20-1
abundance: .
j_gene: TRBJ2-7
d_gene: .
CDR3nt: TGCAGGGCCGGGGACATCTCCTACGAGCAGTACTTC
CDR3aa: CRAGDISYEQYF

v_gene: TRBV20-1
abundance: .
j_gene: TRBJ2-2
d_gene: TRBD2
CDR3nt: TGCAGTGCTATGACTAGCGGGGGGCCGAGCACCGGGGAGCTGTTTTTT
CDR3aa: CSAMTSGGPSTGELFF

v_gene: TRBV7-9
abundance: .
j_gene: TRBJ2-3
d_gene: TRBD2
CDR3nt: TGTGCCGGCAGCGTAATCTCCCTAGCGGGCTTCACAGATACGCAGTATTTT
CDR3aa: CAGSVISLAGFTDTQYF

v_gene: TRBV20-1
abundance: .
j_gene: TRBJ2-4
d_gene: TRBD2
CDR3nt: TGCAGTGCTATTACTAGCGGGGTAAACATTCAGTACTTC
CDR3aa: CSAITSGVNIQYF

v_gene: TRBV20-1
abundance: once
j_gene: TRBJ2-1
d_gene: TRBD2
CDR3nt: TGCAGTGCTAGTGATCCCGCTGTCGGGGGGGCCTACAATGAGCAGTTCTTC
CDR3aa: CSASDPAVGGAYNEQFF

v_gene: TRBV12-3/TRBV12-4
abundance: .
j_gene: TRBJ2-7
d_gene: .
CDR3nt: TGTGCCAGCAGTTTTGTCCTAGCTTCGGGGGAGCAGTACTTC
CDR3aa: CASSFVLASGEQYF

v_gene: TRBV18
abundance: .
j_gene: TRBJ2-7
d_gene: .
CDR3nt: TGTGCCAGCTCACGGGACAACGTCTACGAGCAGTACTTC
CDR3aa: CASSRDNVYEQYF

v_gene: TRBV7-2
abundance: .
j_gene: TRBJ1-2
d_gene: .
CDR3nt: TGTGCCAGCAGCTTCGTCAGGGCCGCTAACTATGGCTACACCTTC
CDR3aa: CASSFVRAANYGYTF